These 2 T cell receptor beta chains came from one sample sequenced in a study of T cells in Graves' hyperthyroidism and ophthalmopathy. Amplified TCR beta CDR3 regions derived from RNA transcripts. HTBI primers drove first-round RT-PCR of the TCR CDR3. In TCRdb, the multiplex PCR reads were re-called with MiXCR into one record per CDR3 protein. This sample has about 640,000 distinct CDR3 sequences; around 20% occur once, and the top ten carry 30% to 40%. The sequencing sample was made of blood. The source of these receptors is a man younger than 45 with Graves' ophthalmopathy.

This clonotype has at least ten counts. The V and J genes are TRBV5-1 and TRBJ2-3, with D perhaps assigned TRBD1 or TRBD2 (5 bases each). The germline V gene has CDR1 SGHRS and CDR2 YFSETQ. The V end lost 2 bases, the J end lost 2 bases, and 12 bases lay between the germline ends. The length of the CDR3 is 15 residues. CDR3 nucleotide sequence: TGCGCCAGCAGCTTCGGGACGGCCAACACAGATACGCAGTATTTT. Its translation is CASSFGTANTDTQYF.

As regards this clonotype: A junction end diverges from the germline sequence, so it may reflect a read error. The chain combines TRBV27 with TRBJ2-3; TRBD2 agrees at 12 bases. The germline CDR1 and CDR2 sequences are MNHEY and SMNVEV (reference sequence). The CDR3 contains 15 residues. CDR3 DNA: TGTGCCAGCAGTTCTGCACTAGCGGGAGGAGATACGCGGTATTTT. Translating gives CASSSALAGGDTRYF.